These 15 T cell receptor beta chains originate from one sample sequenced in a study of blood T cells in healthy people across ages. Combining a sample-barcoded 5' primer with a J-beta primer mix, a second PCR ran for 7 to 11 cycles. TCRdb fed the 5' RACE reads into MiXCR, producing one record per CDR3 protein. This sample has 1.5 million to 2 million distinct CDR3 sequences; approximately 40% occur once, and the top ten carry 23%. Sequenced sample: blood. Receptors originate from a human donor in good health.

This clonotype was counted ten times or more. The chain carries TRBV2 and TRBJ1-2; 7 positions agree with TRBD1. The CDR3 spans 11 residues. Germline CDR1 reads SNHLY; CDR2 reads FYNNEI. Losses at the gene ends were 5 bases for V and 7 bases for J; bases not matched to a gene: 1. CDR3: CASSQGGGYTF. CDR3 sequence (DNA): TGTGCCAGCAGTCAGGGGGGTGGCTACACCTTC. Full variable domain (outside the CDR3, taken from reference TRBV2 and TRBJ1-2): EPEVTQTPSHQVTQMGQEVILRCVPISNHLYFYWYRQILGQKVEFLVSFYNNEISEKSEIFDDQFSVERPDGSNFTLKIRSTKLEDSAMYFCASSQGGGYTFGSGTRLTVV.

The rearrangement uses TRBV10-2 and TRBJ2-4; 8 bases are a match to TRBD2. Germline-derived CDR1 and CDR2 are WSHSY and SAAADI. Germline trimming cut 11 bases from V and 1 base from J; bases unmatched to any gene: 10. The CDR3 is 15 amino acids. The CDR3 DNA follows: TGCGCCGCAACGCGGGGGGCGGCGGCCAAAAACATTCAGTACTTC. It specifies CAATRGAAAKNIQYF.

This clonotype was seen only a few times. J is TRBJ2-3 and V is TRBV5-1; TRBD1 matches 7 bases. J gave up 4 bases and V 7 bases, and 9 bases lay outside the gene matches. The CDR3 is made up of 14 amino acids. The germline gives CDR1 SGHRS, CDR2 YFSETQ. The CDR3 loop is CASYRDRAPDTQYF. The CDR3 region has the DNA TGCGCCAGCTACCGGGACAGAGCCCCAGATACGCAGTATTTT. The variable domain in full, completed from reference TRBV5-1 and TRBJ2-3, reads KAGVTQTPRYLIKTRGQQVTLSCSPISGHRSVSWYQQTPGQGLQFLFEYFSETQRNKGNFPGRFSGRQFSNSRSEMNVSTLELGDSALYLCASYRDRAPDTQYFGPGTRLTVL.

The table lists this clonotype with a few counts. The V call is TRBV12-3 or TRBV12-4, the J call TRBJ2-1; D not resolved. CDR3 size: 15 residues. The V end lost 9 bases, the J end lost 0 bases, and 15 bases lay between the germline ends. CDR3 amino acids: CASTAGDPSYNEQFF. DNA for the CDR3: TGTGCCAGTACCGCCGGTGATCCCTCCTACAATGAGCAGTTCTTC.

The chain links TRBV20-1 to TRBJ1-4; D gene unclear. The V end lost 2 bases, the J end lost 4 bases, and 8 bases lay between the germline ends. CDR1 and CDR2 from the germline V gene are DFQATT and SNEGSKA (reference sequence). The CDR3 consists of 13 residues. For the CDR3, the DNA is TGCAGTGCTAGACAGAACCTTAATGAAAAACTGTTTTTT. It specifies CSARQNLNEKLFF.

In this sample, this clonotype turned up a few times. The chain couples TRBV12-3 or TRBV12-4 to TRBJ1-2, with D possibly TRBD1 on 5 matching bases. V was pared by 5 bases and J by 8 bases, with 18 bases between. The CDR3 runs to 14 residues. CDR3 sequence: CASSRLTQGGGYTF. The DNA of the CDR3 is TGTGCCAGCAGTCGACTGACCCAGGGAGGCGGCTACACCTTC.

The chain is built from TRBV27 and TRBJ2-1; a possible D gene is TRBD2 (6 bases). Trimming stripped 6 bases from V and 12 bases from J, with 15 bases between. CDR1 and CDR2 from the germline V gene are MNHEY and SMNVEV (reference sequence). The CDR3 has 12 amino acids. The CDR3 reads CASSLTGTSQFF. For the CDR3, the DNA is TGTGCCAGCAGCCTAACCGGGACTTCGCAGTTCTTC.

With regard to this clonotype: An end of the junction does not agree with germline; a read error may underlie this. V gene TRBV7-2 combines with J gene TRBJ1-2; no definite D call. The CDR3 covers 13 residues. Germline V gives CDR1 SGHTA, CDR2 FQGNSA. The DNA of the CDR3 is TGTGCCAGCAGCCGTTCAGCAAACTATAGCTACACCTTC. It translates to CASSRSANYSYTF.

This clonotype was seen a handful of times. This chain connects TRBV12-3 or TRBV12-4 to TRBJ2-7; 8 bases match TRBD1. The CDR3 runs 13 residues. V shed 7 bases, J shed 5 bases, and the junction held 7 bases outside the gene matches. In nucleotides, the CDR3 is TGTGCCAGCAACTTGGGACAGGTTGACGAGCAGTACTTC. This sequence encodes CASNLGQVDEQYF.

V usage is TRBV12-3 or TRBV12-4 and J usage is TRBJ1-2; D possibly corresponds to TRBD1 (5 bases). With 4 bases removed from V and 6 bases from J, the gap between germline ends came to 21 bases. The CDR3 consists of 16 residues. The CDR3 DNA reads TGTGCCAGCAGTTCGAGCACCCGTAGGGGTAGGAATGGCTACACCTTC. Translation gives CASSSSTRRGRNGYTF.

This clonotype was seen a handful of times. The chain links TRBV28 to TRBJ2-1, with 9 bases matching TRBD1. This CDR3 has 15 amino acids. Germline-derived CDR1 and CDR2 are MDHEN and SYDVKM. Unmatched junction bases numbered 7, after V lost 4 bases and J lost 6 bases. Here the CDR3 reads CASSSPGQGPNEQFF. The CDR3 bases are TGTGCCAGCAGTTCGCCGGGACAGGGACCCAATGAGCAGTTCTTC.

This clonotype has a handful of counts. The rearrangement joins TRBV29-1 to TRBJ2-6; D perhaps matches TRBD1 (5 bases). Germline CDR1 SQVTM, CDR2 ANQGSEA. The CDR3 is 16 amino acids. Deletions cut 3 bases from V and 0 bases from J, with 12 bases between. CDR3 amino acids: CSVEGRGSSGANVLTF. CDR3 bases: TGCAGCGTTGAGGGTAGGGGTTCCTCTGGGGCCAACGTCCTGACTTTC.

The V and J genes are TRBV4-1 and TRBJ1-2; D not certain. Germline V lookup: CDR1 MGHRA, CDR2 YSYEKL. V dropped 4 bases and J dropped 8 bases, with 14 bases sitting between them. The CDR3 loop spans 13 amino acids. The CDR3 spells CASSLGFARGYTF. CDR3 DNA: TGCGCCAGCAGCCTAGGTTTCGCGCGCGGCTACACCTTC.

The rearrangement uses TRBV25-1 and TRBJ1-2; D possibly corresponds to TRBD1 (5 bases). CDR3 length equals 14 residues. V lost 4 bases, J lost 8 bases, and 17 bases lay in between. Germline values: CDR1 MGHDK, CDR2 SYGVNS. In nucleotides, the CDR3 is TGTGCCAGCAGTGTCCCAGGGAGAGTCGGCGGCTACACCTTC. It encodes CASSVPGRVGGYTF.

The chain is built from TRBV7-3 and TRBJ2-5, with 7 bases aligning to TRBD2. The DNA end favors TRBJ2-7, so the J call may be wrong. Germline assignment: CDR1 SGHTA and CDR2 FQGTGA. The CDR3 loop spans 14 amino acids. The CDR3: CASSPLGGFGEQYF. CDR3 DNA: TGTGCCAGCAGCCCTCTGGGGGGGTTCGGCGAGCAGTACTTC.